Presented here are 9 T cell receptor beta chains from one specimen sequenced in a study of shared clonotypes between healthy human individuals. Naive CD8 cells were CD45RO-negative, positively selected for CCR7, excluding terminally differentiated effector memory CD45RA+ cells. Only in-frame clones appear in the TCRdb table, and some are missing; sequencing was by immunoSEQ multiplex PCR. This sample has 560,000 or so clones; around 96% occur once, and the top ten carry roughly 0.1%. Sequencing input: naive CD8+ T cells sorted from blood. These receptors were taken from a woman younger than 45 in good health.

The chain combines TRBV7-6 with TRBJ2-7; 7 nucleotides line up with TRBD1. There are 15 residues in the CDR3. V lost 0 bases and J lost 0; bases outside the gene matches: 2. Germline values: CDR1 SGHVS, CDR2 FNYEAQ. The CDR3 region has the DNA TGTGCCAGCAGCTTAGCAGGGGGCAGCTCCTACGAGCAGTACTTC. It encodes CASSLAGGSSYEQYF.

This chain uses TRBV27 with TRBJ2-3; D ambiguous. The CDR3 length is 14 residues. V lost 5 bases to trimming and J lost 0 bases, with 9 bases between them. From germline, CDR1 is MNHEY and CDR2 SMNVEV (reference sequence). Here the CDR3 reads CASSPAPSTDTQYF. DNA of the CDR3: TGTGCCAGCAGTCCCGCGCCAAGCACAGATACGCAGTATTTT.

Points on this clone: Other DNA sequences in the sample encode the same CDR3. The CDR3: CATSRDLDEQYF. CDR3 nucleotide sequence: TGTGCCACCAGCAGAGATCTGGACGAGCAGTACTTC. V and J are TRBV15 and TRBJ2-7; the D is unclear. Germline CDR1 and CDR2: LNHNV and YYDKDF (reference sequence). CDR3 length: 12 amino acids. V shed 0 bases and J shed 5 bases, with 5 bases lying between them.

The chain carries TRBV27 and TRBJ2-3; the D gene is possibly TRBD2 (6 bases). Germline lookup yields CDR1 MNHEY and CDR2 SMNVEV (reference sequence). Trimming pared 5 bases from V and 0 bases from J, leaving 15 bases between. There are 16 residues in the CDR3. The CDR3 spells CASSPHSGSSTDTQYF. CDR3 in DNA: TGTGCCAGCAGTCCTCATAGCGGATCTAGCACAGATACGCAGTATTTT.

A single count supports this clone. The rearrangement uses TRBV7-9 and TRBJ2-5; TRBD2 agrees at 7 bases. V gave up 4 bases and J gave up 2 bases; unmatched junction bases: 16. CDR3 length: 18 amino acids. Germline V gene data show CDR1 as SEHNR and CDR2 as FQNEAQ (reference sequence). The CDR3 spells CASSSDLNRLAVQETQYF. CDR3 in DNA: TGTGCCAGCAGCTCCGACCTAAATAGACTAGCTGTGCAAGAGACCCAGTACTTC.

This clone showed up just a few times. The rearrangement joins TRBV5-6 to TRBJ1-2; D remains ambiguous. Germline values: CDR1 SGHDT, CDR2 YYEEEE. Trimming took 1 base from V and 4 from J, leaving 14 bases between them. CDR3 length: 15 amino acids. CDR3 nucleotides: TGTGCCAGCAGCTTGCCGGAGGTTATCAGCTATGGCTACACCTTC. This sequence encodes CASSLPEVISYGYTF.

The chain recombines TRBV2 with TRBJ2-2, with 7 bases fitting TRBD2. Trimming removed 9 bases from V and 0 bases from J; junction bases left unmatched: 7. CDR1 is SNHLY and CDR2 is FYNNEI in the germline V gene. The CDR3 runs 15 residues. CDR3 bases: TGTGCCAGTGGGGACTATGCGGCGAACACCGGGGAGCTGTTTTTT. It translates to CASGDYAANTGELFF.

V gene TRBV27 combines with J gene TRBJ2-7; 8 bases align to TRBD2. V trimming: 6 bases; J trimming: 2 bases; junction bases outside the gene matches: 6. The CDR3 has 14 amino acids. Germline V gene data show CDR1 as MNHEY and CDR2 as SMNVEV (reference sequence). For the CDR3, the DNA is TGTGCCAGCAGGGTAGCGGGATCAACCTACGAGCAGTACTTC. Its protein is CASRVAGSTYEQYF.

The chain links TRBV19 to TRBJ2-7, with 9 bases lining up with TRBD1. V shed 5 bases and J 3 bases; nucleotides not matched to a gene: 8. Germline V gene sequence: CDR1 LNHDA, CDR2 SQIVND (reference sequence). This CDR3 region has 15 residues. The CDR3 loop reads CASSSPGQGYYEQYF. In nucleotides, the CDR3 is TGTGCCAGTAGTTCACCGGGACAGGGCTACTACGAGCAGTACTTC.